The clone carrying this TCR beta chain occurred many times. Deletions cut 3 bases from V and 0 bases from J, with 9 bases between. The germline gives CDR1 DFQATT, CDR2 SNEGSKA (reference sequence). This CDR3 spans 14 amino acids. The data derive from a study of metastatic and nonmetastatic thyroid tumors. TCRdb recomputed clones from the PCR reads via MiXCR. The data contain approximately 70,000 clones, 15% to 20% of them singletons. None of the patients had undergone any treatment ahead of thyroid surgery. This chain uses TRBV20-1 with TRBJ1-3; a possible D gene is TRBD1 (5 bases). This clonotype was sampled from a female donor with papillary thyroid cancer or a benign thyroid nodule (not recorded which). Some clones in this sample may be carry-over from other donors' samples. The sample was blood. The CDR3 region has the DNA TGCAGTGCTAGTTTGGACACCTCTGGAAACACCATATATTTT. Amino acids: CSASLDTSGNTIYF.